These 25 T cell receptor beta chains were sequenced from one sample in a study of blood T cell repertoires in COVID-19. Sequencing used immunoSEQ multiplex PCR; TCRdb keeps in-frame clones, though not all of them. The table has tens of thousands of clones, around 86% seen once. The sequenced sample was peripheral blood. These receptor sequences come from a woman between 65 and 79 years old with acute or convalescent COVID-19.

The chain couples TRBV19 to TRBJ1-3; 9 nucleotides align to TRBD1. Germline trimming cut 8 bases from V and 0 bases from J; bases unmatched to any gene: 5. This CDR3 is 15 amino acids long. Germline V CDR1 and CDR2: LNHDA, SQIVND (reference sequence). Here the CDR3 DNA reads TGTGCCAGTGGGGACAGGGCCTTCTCTGGAAACACCATATATTTT. As protein: CASGDRAFSGNTIYF.

This rearrangement joins TRBV12-3 or TRBV12-4 to TRBJ2-1, with TRBD1 matching over 7 bases. Germline trimming cut 5 bases from V and 6 bases from J; bases unmatched to any gene: 4. The CDR3 is made up of 13 amino acids. The DNA of the CDR3 is TGTGCCAGCAGTCCGGGACAGCCCAATGAGCAGTTCTTC. It codes for CASSPGQPNEQFF.

The chain couples TRBV12-5 to TRBJ1-1; 8 bases fit TRBD1. The CDR3 length is 18 residues. Germline CDR1 is LGHNT and CDR2 is FRNRAP. Trimming at V came to 1 base and at J to 0 bases, leaving 10 bases not matched to a gene. CDR3 region: CASGLALTGGEMNTEAFF. The CDR3 nucleotides are TGTGCTAGTGGTTTGGCCCTCACAGGGGGAGAGATGAACACTGAAGCTTTCTTT.

The chain couples TRBV28 to TRBJ1-2; D is undetermined. CDR3 length equals 13 residues. From germline, CDR1 is MDHEN and CDR2 SYDVKM. Trimming cost V 7 bases and J 3 bases, with 12 bases left between them. CDR3 in DNA: TGTGCCAGCAATGAGGGAATTGACTATGGCTACACCTTC. Translated: CASNEGIDYGYTF.

The chain joins TRBV19 to TRBJ2-3; D may be TRBD1 (6 bases). V gave up 5 bases and J gave up 1 base, with 13 bases separating them. Per the germline V gene, CDR1 is LNHDA and CDR2 is SQIVND (reference sequence). The CDR3 has 15 residues. CDR3 in DNA: TGTGCCAGTAGTTACCACCCAGGGGGCACAGATACGCAGTATTTT. Translation gives CASSYHPGGTDTQYF.

This chain joins TRBV6-6 and TRBJ1-1, with 8 bases aligning to TRBD1. Germline V CDR1 and CDR2: MNHNY, SVGAGI (reference sequence). V shed 5 bases and J 1 base; nucleotides not matched to a gene: 9. The CDR3 length is 16 residues. The CDR3 coding sequence is TGTGCCAGCAGTCCCGCCCGGGACAGGAGGAACACTGAAGCTTTCTTT. This translates into CASSPARDRRNTEAFF.

This chain links TRBV4-1 with TRBJ1-4; TRBD1 matches at 7 bases. Germline trimming cut 1 base from V and 10 bases from J; bases unmatched to any gene: 12. This CDR3 has 16 residues. Germline lookup yields CDR1 MGHRA and CDR2 YSYEKL. This CDR3 is CASSQVEGGGSGKLFF. CDR3 DNA: TGCGCCAGCAGCCAAGTGGAAGGGGGCGGCAGCGGAAAACTGTTTTTT.

The rearrangement uses TRBV19 and TRBJ1-5, with a tentative D call TRBD1 (5 bases). This CDR3 is 14 amino acids long. Germline loops: CDR1 LNHDA, CDR2 SQIVND (reference sequence). Trimming removed 5 bases at V and 2 bases at J, with 10 bases between. CDR3 sequence reads: CASSPGRGNQPQHF. The CDR3 bases are TGTGCCAGTAGTCCAGGGAGGGGCAATCAGCCCCAGCATTTT.

This clone was recorded only once. V is TRBV7-9 and J is TRBJ1-2; no reliable D call. In germline, CDR1 is SEHNR, CDR2 FQNEAQ (reference sequence). CDR3 length equals 15 residues. Between the trimmed V and J ends, which lost 6 bases and 0 bases, there was a span of 14 bases. CDR3 residues: CASSSGSGANYGYTF. CDR3 DNA sequence: TGTGCCAGCAGTTCGGGGTCTGGGGCTAACTATGGCTACACCTTC.

The rearrangement links TRBV7-8 to TRBJ1-4; TRBD1 matches 9 bases. Germline CDR1 reads SGHVS; CDR2 reads FQNEAQ. V lost 4 bases to trimming and J lost 5 bases; unmatched junction nucleotides: 8. CDR3 size: 16 residues. CDR3 sequence reads: CASSSRQGGTNEKLFF. In DNA form, the CDR3 reads TGTGCCAGCAGCTCACGACAGGGGGGTACCAATGAAAAACTGTTTTTT.

This sequence joins TRBV7-2 and TRBJ2-6, with D unclear. Per germline, CDR1 SGHTA and CDR2 FQGNSA. The V and J ends lost 2 bases and 3 bases respectively, with 5 bases between them. CDR3 length: 14 amino acids. CDR3 region: CASSLSFGANVLTF. The CDR3 DNA sequence: TGTGCCAGCAGCTTATCGTTTGGGGCCAACGTCCTGACTTTC.

Notes on this clone: Other nucleotide sequences in the sample specify the same CDR3. The CDR3 region is CASSPRGQETQYF. The CDR3 nucleotides are TGTGCCAGCTCACCCCGAGGGCAAGAGACCCAGTACTTC. This chain connects TRBV18 to TRBJ2-5; perhaps TRBD2 as D (5 bases). Trimming took off 3 bases at V and 2 bases at J, with 7 bases between the two ends. Germline-derived CDR1 and CDR2 are KGHSH and LQKENI. This CDR3 comprises 13 residues.

This clone was detected only a few times. V gene TRBV4-1 combines with J gene TRBJ2-3, with D tentatively TRBD1 (5 bases). Germline V gene lookup returns CDR1 MGHRA and CDR2 YSYEKL. The CDR3 is 13 amino acids. Trimming took off 2 bases at V and 4 bases at J, with 7 bases between the two ends. The CDR3 coding sequence is TGCGCCAGCAGCCAACTAGGGGCAGATACGCAGTATTTT. It specifies CASSQLGADTQYF.

The rearrangement joins TRBV19 to TRBJ1-2; D unresolved. CDR1 LNHDA and CDR2 SQIVND come from the germline V gene (reference sequence). Trimming stripped 9 bases from V and 4 bases from J, with 6 bases between. The CDR3 is made up of 10 amino acids. The CDR3 spells CASGIYGYTF. The CDR3 DNA reads as TGTGCCAGCGGGATCTATGGCTACACCTTC. The entire variable domain, with the rest obtained from reference TRBV19 and TRBJ1-2, is as follows: DGGITQSPKYLFRKEGQNVTLSCEQNLNHDAMYWYRQDPGQGLRLIYYSQIVNDFQKGDIAEGYSVSREKKESFPLTVTSAQKNPTAFYLCASGIYGYTFGSGTRLTVV.

For the CDR3, the DNA is TGTGCCAGCTCACCATCAGGGGCTTTAAACTATGGCTACACCTTC. It translates to CASSPSGALNYGYTF. This sequence joins TRBV18 and TRBJ1-2; D perhaps matches TRBD1 (6 bases). This CDR3 is 15 amino acids long. V was clipped by 2 bases and J by 2 bases, with 12 bases between them. CDR1 KGHSH and CDR2 LQKENI come from the germline V gene.

The genes are TRBV12-3 or TRBV12-4 and TRBJ1-2; D remains ambiguous. Trimming took 5 bases from V and 4 from J, leaving 8 bases between them. The CDR3 length is 12 residues. The CDR3 is CASSRSRYGYTF. The CDR3 DNA sequence: TGTGCCAGCAGTCGGTCGCGCTATGGCTACACCTTC.

The rearrangement uses TRBV21-1 and TRBJ1-2. TRBV21-1 is assigned pseudogene status. This CDR3 contains 15 residues. DNA for the CDR3: TGTGCCAGCCATTTTCAAGCCATCGGGGGCTATGGCTACACCTTC. It translates to CASHFQAIGGYGYTF.

The CDR3 sequence is CASTELAGAHTQYF. The CDR3 coding sequence is TGTGCCAGCACCGAACTAGCGGGGGCTCATACGCAGTATTTT. The chain uses TRBV3-1 (or the pseudogene TRBV3-2) and TRBJ2-3, with 11 bases identical to TRBD2. The CDR3 totals 14 residues. V shed 7 bases, J shed 7 bases, and the junction held 7 bases outside the gene matches. Germline CDR1 LGHDT, CDR2 YNNKEL (reference sequence).

This clone has just one count. The V call is TRBV19, the J call TRBJ1-3; possible D gene TRBD1, 5 bases. Germline CDR1 and CDR2: LNHDA and SQIVND (reference sequence). The CDR3 sequence is 16 residues long. V was shortened by 5 bases and J by 4 bases, with 18 bases between the two germline ends. CDR3 residues: CASSVTGLVAGNTIYF. Here the CDR3 DNA reads TGTGCCAGTAGTGTAACAGGTCTAGTAGCCGGAAACACCATATATTTT.

The CDR3 region has the DNA TGTGCCAGCAGTAGGCAGGGAGGGGGCACTGAAGCTTTCTTT. This translates into CASSRQGGGTEAFF. The rearrangement joins TRBV6-6 to TRBJ1-1; D possibly corresponds to TRBD1 (6 bases). Trimming cost V 5 bases and J 4 bases, with 14 bases left between them. CDR1 is MNHNY, CDR2 SVGAGI, per germline (reference sequence). CDR3 size: 14 residues.

CDR3 sequence reads: CASAGGDLPVNEQFF. DNA for the CDR3: TGCGCCAGTGCTGGAGGGGACTTACCGGTAAATGAGCAGTTCTTC. J is TRBJ2-1 and V is TRBV4-1; possibly TRBD2 for D (6 bases). V lost 9 bases and J lost 7, with 22 bases in between. CDR3 length: 15 amino acids. In germline, CDR1 is MGHRA, CDR2 YSYEKL.

V gene TRBV5-1 combines with J gene TRBJ1-1; D gene unclear. V lost 0 bases and J lost 0, with 6 bases in between. This CDR3 contains 14 residues. CDR1 is SGHRS, CDR2 YFSETQ, per germline. The CDR3 loop is CASSLGALNTEAFF. DNA of the CDR3: TGCGCCAGCAGCTTGGGGGCCCTGAACACTGAAGCTTTCTTT.

The CDR3, as DNA: TGTGCCAGCTCGACGGCCAGGTTTGACTATGGCTACACCTTC. Amino acid sequence: CASSTARFDYGYTF. The rearrangement links TRBV18 to TRBJ1-2; D gene ambiguous. Germline values: CDR1 KGHSH, CDR2 LQKENI. CDR3 length: 14 residues. V gave up 6 bases and J gave up 3 bases, with 14 bases separating them.

This clone has just a few counts. The chain recombines TRBV6-1 with TRBJ2-1; 12 bases agree with TRBD2. V lost 4 bases, J lost 2 bases, and 3 bases stayed unmatched. CDR3 length equals 16 residues. The germline V gene encodes CDR1 MNHNS and CDR2 SASEGT. The CDR3 DNA is TGTGCCAGCAGTGGACGACTAGCGGGAGCCTACAATGAGCAGTTCTTC. Amino acids: CASSGRLAGAYNEQFF.

The rearrangement uses TRBV24-1 and TRBJ2-1, with TRBD2 matching over 9 bases. The germline V gene has CDR1 KGHDR and CDR2 SFDVKD. The V and J ends lost 5 bases and 4 bases, in that order; junction bases with no gene match: 11. The CDR3 extends over 17 amino acids. CDR3 loop: CATSGASGGRLYNEQFF. In DNA form, the CDR3 reads TGTGCCACCAGTGGAGCGAGCGGGGGGAGACTTTACAATGAGCAGTTCTTC.